Below, 30 T cell receptor beta chains from the same sample are listed, as sequenced in a study of T cell repertoires in cytomegalovirus infection. Their specific antigens are unknown. TCRdb redid the calling of the reads with MiXCR, one entry per CDR3 protein. The table includes under 150,000 distinct CDR3 sequences, over 25% detected once. Sequencing used CD8+ T cells from cultured PBMCs, obtained from culture after CMV antigen stimulation. The receptors were sampled from a human donor in good health (CMV status not recorded). Some clones in this sample may be carry-over from other donors' samples.

This chain joins TRBV4-1 and TRBJ2-7, with 7 bases matching TRBD1. The CDR3 consists of 15 residues. V trimming: 1 base; J trimming: 2 bases; junction bases outside the gene matches: 5. Germline CDR1 MGHRA, CDR2 YSYEKL. The CDR3, as DNA: TGCGCCAGCAGCCAAGGGTCAGGGGGAGCCTACGAGCAGTACTTC. Residues: CASSQGSGGAYEQYF.

To note about this clonotype: A read error may be the cause here, since a much bigger clone is one base away. The V gene is TRBV7-8, the J gene TRBJ1-1; unclear D gene. V lost 4 bases to trimming and J lost 1 base, with 13 bases between them. The length of the CDR3 is 15 residues. The V gene's germline CDR1 is SGHVS and CDR2 FQNEAQ. The CDR3 nucleotides read TGTGCCAGCAGCTACCCTGGGGAAACGAACACTGAAGCTTTCTTT. It is translated as CASSYPGETNTEAFF.

This clonotype was found a few times. The chain employs TRBV7-2 and TRBJ2-5; D not certain. The V gene lost 2 bases and the J gene lost 1 base, with 5 bases spanning the gap. This CDR3 has 13 amino acids. Germline CDR1 SGHTA, CDR2 FQGNSA. This CDR3 is CASSLWIQETQYF. In nucleotides, the CDR3 is TGTGCCAGCAGCTTATGGATCCAAGAGACCCAGTACTTC.

This chain joins TRBV5-6 and TRBJ2-7; D not resolved. Germline lookup yields CDR1 SGHDT and CDR2 YYEEEE. The CDR3 runs 17 residues. Trimming stripped 3 bases from V and 1 base from J, with 20 bases between. The CDR3 sequence is CASSWVGEQSLSYEQYF. CDR3 sequence (DNA): TGTGCCAGCAGCTGGGTTGGGGAACAGAGTCTTTCCTACGAGCAGTACTTC.

The chain is built from TRBV19 and TRBJ2-3; TRBD1 aligns across 7 bases. With 8 bases clipped from V and 1 base from J, the junction kept 6 bases outside the gene matches. CDR1 and CDR2 from the germline V gene are LNHDA and SQIVND (reference sequence). This CDR3 contains 14 residues. The CDR3 is CASSGGQGTDTQYF. The CDR3 DNA reads TGTGCCAGTTCCGGCGGACAGGGCACAGATACGCAGTATTTT.

This clonotype was seen more than once but under ten times. The gene calls are TRBV3-1 and TRBJ2-1; D is ambiguous. This CDR3 has 17 amino acids. Germline CDR1 LGHDT, CDR2 YNNKEL (reference sequence). Trimming pared 3 bases from V and 6 bases from J, leaving 21 bases between. This chain's CDR3 is CASSQLVDPKDSNEQFF. In nucleotides, the CDR3 is TGTGCCAGCAGCCAGCTCGTCGACCCGAAGGATAGCAATGAGCAGTTCTTC.

The chain combines TRBV5-4 with TRBJ1-1, with unresolved D. The CDR3 totals 15 residues. The germline V and J ends were trimmed by 0 bases and 4 bases, with 13 bases remaining between them. Germline lookup yields CDR1 SGHNT and CDR2 YYREEE (reference sequence). The CDR3 DNA is TGTGCCAGCAGCTTGGGGGCAGGTCCGGGCACTGAAGCTTTCTTT. It encodes CASSLGAGPGTEAFF.

This chain uses TRBV4-3 with TRBJ1-1; D possibly corresponds to TRBD1 (5 bases). Germline V gene sequence: CDR1 LGHNA, CDR2 YSLEER. V lost 0 bases and J 1 base, leaving 12 bases between the germline ends. This CDR3 contains 16 residues. CDR3 nucleotides: TGCGCCAGCAGCCAAGAGGGGGGGATGAGGAACACTGAAGCTTTCTTT. Translation: CASSQEGGMRNTEAFF.

V gene TRBV6-2 or TRBV6-3 combines with J gene TRBJ2-2, with 7 bases matching TRBD1. V trimming: 6 bases; J trimming: 4 bases; junction bases outside the gene matches: 11. The CDR3 runs 16 residues. Germline V gene sequence: CDR1 MNHEY, CDR2 SVGEGT. In DNA form, the CDR3 reads TGTGCCAGCAGCTACCCTAGGGGACAGATCACCGGGGAGCTGTTTTTT. Translated, it gives CASSYPRGQITGELFF.

This clonotype was picked up one time. The chain joins TRBV29-1 to TRBJ1-2, with no clear D. Looked up from germline, CDR1 is SQVTM and CDR2 is ANQGSEA. Between the trimmed V and J ends, which lost 3 bases and 3 bases, there was a span of 14 bases. The CDR3 sequence is 14 residues long. The CDR3 sequence: CSVDRRATDYGYTF. The CDR3 nucleotides read TGCAGCGTTGACAGAAGGGCCACCGACTATGGCTACACCTTC.

This clonotype was detected a few times. The chain uses TRBV6-2 or TRBV6-3 and TRBJ2-5, with 8 bases aligning to TRBD1. J was trimmed by 3 bases and V by 7 bases; bases with no gene match: 7. The CDR3 has 14 residues. Germline loops: CDR1 MNHEY, CDR2 SVGEGT. CDR3 amino acids: CASKGQGLKETQYF. The CDR3 nucleotides are TGTGCCAGCAAAGGACAGGGCTTAAAAGAGACCCAGTACTTC.

To note about this clonotype: An end of the junction differs from the germline gene, which may be a read error. The chain joins TRBV24-1 to TRBJ1-4; no clear D. Germline CDR1 reads KGHDR; CDR2 reads SFDVKD. CDR3 size: 14 residues. The CDR3 region is CAASQDATNEKLFF. The DNA for the CDR3 is TGTGCCGCCAGCCAGGACGCAACTAATGAAAAACTGTTTTTT.

There are a few counts of this clonotype. The chain links TRBV24-1 to TRBJ2-7; D possibly corresponds to TRBD1 (6 bases). Germline-derived CDR1 and CDR2 are KGHDR and SFDVKD. Trimming removed 1 base at V and 9 bases at J, with 9 bases between. CDR3 length: 12 residues. CDR3 residues: CATSDFQGWQYF. CDR3 bases: TGTGCCACCAGTGATTTCCAGGGGTGGCAGTACTTC.

This clonotype has just a few counts. The gene calls are TRBV11-1 and TRBJ2-1; TRBD1 matches 8 bases. Trimming removed 4 bases from V and 6 bases from J; junction bases left unmatched: 8. Germline V gene sequence: CDR1 SGHAT, CDR2 FQDESV (reference sequence). The CDR3 has 15 amino acids. In DNA form, the CDR3 reads TGTGCCAGCAGCTGGGACACCGGGACAGGCAATGAGCAGTTCTTC. It specifies CASSWDTGTGNEQFF.

The chain employs TRBV7-9 and TRBJ2-7, with D perhaps TRBD2 (6 bases). This CDR3 contains 13 residues. CDR1 SEHNR and CDR2 FQNEAQ come from the germline V gene (reference sequence). Trimming removed 8 bases at V and 1 base at J, with 12 bases between. The CDR3 nucleotides read TGTGCCAGCGCCGGAGGGCAGTCCTACGAGCAGTACTTC. Residues: CASAGGQSYEQYF. Using reference TRBV7-9 and TRBJ2-7 for the parts outside the CDR3, the full variable domain is DTGVSQNPRHKITKRGQNVTFRCDPISEHNRLYWYRQTLGQGPEFLTYFQNEAQLEKSRLLSDRFSAERPKGSFSTLEIQRTEQGDSAMYLCASAGGQSYEQYFGPGTRLTVT.

This clonotype was seen a handful of times. The CDR3 DNA reads TGTGCCAGTAGTCCCCGGGAACTACAGCCCCAGCATTTT. Its protein product is CASSPRELQPQHF. V gene TRBV19 combines with J gene TRBJ1-5; D ambiguous. This CDR3 comprises 13 residues. The germline V and J ends were trimmed by 5 bases and 7 bases, with 12 bases remaining between them. The V gene's germline CDR1 is LNHDA and CDR2 SQIVND (reference sequence). Filled out from reference TRBV19 and TRBJ1-5, the complete variable domain reads DGGITQSPKYLFRKEGQNVTLSCEQNLNHDAMYWYRQDPGQGLRLIYYSQIVNDFQKGDIAEGYSVSREKKESFPLTVTSAQKNPTAFYLCASSPRELQPQHFGDGTRLSIL.

The DNA of the CDR3 is TGTGCCAGTAGTATAGGGCTATCCGGACAGTCTAGCACAGATACGCAGTATTTT. Translated: CASSIGLSGQSSTDTQYF. The chain carries TRBV19 and TRBJ2-3; a possible D gene is TRBD1 (6 bases). CDR1 is LNHDA, CDR2 SQIVND, per germline (reference sequence). The CDR3 has 18 amino acids. V lost 1 base and J 0 bases, leaving 17 bases between the germline ends.

The chain joins TRBV5-1 to TRBJ1-2; the D gene is possibly TRBD1 (5 bases). This CDR3 has 15 residues. With 4 bases removed from V and 0 bases from J, the gap between germline ends came to 13 bases. CDR1 and CDR2 from the germline V gene are SGHRS and YFSETQ. CDR3 protein: CASSRDGPANYGYTF. DNA for the CDR3: TGCGCCAGCAGCCGGGACGGGCCTGCTAACTATGGCTACACCTTC.

By sample fraction, this clonotype is medium-sized. The chain uses TRBV3-1 and TRBJ2-1; D gene unclear. Trimming shortened V by 1 base and J by 7 bases, and 14 bases separated the two germline ends. Germline V gene lookup returns CDR1 LGHDT and CDR2 YNNKEL (reference sequence). The CDR3 sequence is 15 residues long. CDR3 nucleotides: TGTGCCAGCAGCCAAGGACGAGGCTCACGTAATGAGCAGTTCTTC. Its translation is CASSQGRGSRNEQFF.

This clonotype has ten or more counts. The chain has TRBV7-9 and TRBJ2-5; no clear D. V was pared by 5 bases and J by 5 bases, with 12 bases between. Germline CDR1 SEHNR, CDR2 FQNEAQ (reference sequence). There are 13 residues in the CDR3. CDR3 sequence reads: CASSTSARETQYF. DNA for the CDR3: TGTGCCAGCAGCACCAGTGCCAGGGAGACCCAGTACTTC.

This clonotype was observed once. Here the CDR3 DNA reads TGTGCCACCACGAGGCGGGGGGGTTCAAACACCGGGGAGCTGTTTTTT. Translating it yields CATTRRGGSNTGELFF. The chain joins TRBV24-1 to TRBJ2-2, with 9 bases fitting TRBD2. With V trimmed by 8 bases and J by 2 bases, 8 bases remained unmatched. The CDR3 contains 16 residues. Germline values: CDR1 KGHDR, CDR2 SFDVKD.

The sample holds a few counts of this clonotype. The genes are TRBV11-2 and TRBJ2-1; D is ambiguous. CDR1 SGHAT and CDR2 FQNNGV come from the germline V gene. The CDR3 consists of 15 residues. V was trimmed by 2 bases and J by 8 bases, leaving 16 bases between them. CDR3 bases: TGTGCCAGCAGCTTATACCCCTCCGGTTTCGATGAGCAGTTCTTC. This encodes CASSLYPSGFDEQFF.

The chain has TRBV13 and TRBJ2-1; 7 bases match TRBD1. This CDR3 contains 13 residues. Germline loops: CDR1 PRHDT, CDR2 FYEKMQ (reference sequence). J gave up 4 bases and V 3 bases, and 0 bases lay outside the gene matches. In DNA form, the CDR3 reads TGTGCCAGCAGCTTGGGACAGTACAATGAGCAGTTCTTC. Translated, it gives CASSLGQYNEQFF.

The CDR3 spells CASSQFDEPNTGELFF. The CDR3 DNA follows: TGTGCCAGCAGTCAGTTTGATGAACCGAACACCGGGGAGCTGTTTTTT. This chain uses TRBV6-5 with TRBJ2-2; D unclear. The germline V gene has CDR1 MNHEY and CDR2 SVGAGI. The CDR3 has 16 residues. V shed 5 bases and J shed 0 bases, with 13 bases lying between them.

The chain joins TRBV29-1 to TRBJ2-5, with D possibly matching TRBD2 (6 bases). Trimming stripped 0 bases from V and 1 base from J, with 12 bases between. CDR3 length: 15 residues. Per the germline V gene, CDR1 is SQVTM and CDR2 is ANQGSEA. The CDR3 bases are TGCAGCGTTGAAGAAGGTAGGGACTTCCAAGAGACCCAGTACTTC. Translation: CSVEEGRDFQETQYF.

The gene calls are TRBV7-2 and TRBJ2-7, with TRBD1 identical over 9 bases. Germline assignment: CDR1 SGHTA and CDR2 FQGNSA. V gave up 11 bases and J gave up 3 bases; unmatched junction bases: 11. The CDR3 loop spans 14 amino acids. As DNA, the CDR3 is TGTGCCTCCCAACGGGGACAGGGAAACTACGAGCAGTACTTC. Translated, it gives CASQRGQGNYEQYF. The complete variable domain, with remaining parts taken from reference TRBV7-2 and TRBJ2-7, reads GAGVSQSPSNKVTEKGKDVELRCDPISGHTALYWYRQSLGQGLEFLIYFQGNSAPDKSGLPSDRFSAERTGGSVSTLTIQRTQQEDSAVYLCASQRGQGNYEQYFGPGTRLTVT.

This clonotype came up many times. The V and J genes are TRBV12-3 or TRBV12-4 and TRBJ1-2, with D unresolved. The CDR3 contains 12 residues. V lost 5 bases, J lost 6 bases, and 10 bases lay in between. The CDR3 reads CASSVRTDGYTF. The CDR3 DNA reads TGTGCCAGCAGTGTGCGGACGGATGGCTACACCTTC.

The chain has TRBV4-3 and TRBJ2-3; TRBD2 matches at 10 bases. Losses at the gene ends were 0 bases for V and 4 bases for J; bases not matched to a gene: 13. The germline V gene encodes CDR1 LGHNA and CDR2 YSLEER. CDR3 size: 19 residues. CDR3 amino acids: CASSQDRNGGGLAPDTQYF. The DNA for the CDR3 is TGCGCCAGCAGCCAAGACCGTAACGGGGGGGGACTAGCGCCAGATACGCAGTATTTT.

This clonotype was picked up a small number of times. This chain uses TRBV19 with TRBJ2-3; 8 bases are a match to TRBD1. The junction had 14 bases not matched to a gene; V was cut back by 11 bases and J by 1 base. Germline V gene lookup returns CDR1 LNHDA and CDR2 SQIVND (reference sequence). This CDR3 spans 16 amino acids. The CDR3 here is CASRGTGLSGTDTQYF. Written as DNA, the CDR3 is TGTGCCTCACGGGGGACAGGCCTCTCTGGCACAGATACGCAGTATTTT.

The genes are TRBV6-8 and TRBJ2-7; 13 bases are a match to TRBD2. Germline V lookup: CDR1 MNHGY, CDR2 SAAAGT. The CDR3 is made up of 16 amino acids. The V segment lost 5 bases and the J segment 3 bases; nucleotides outside the gene matches: 7. The CDR3 bases are TGTGCCAGCAGTCCGGGACTAGCGGGACGTTACTACGAGCAGTACTTC. As protein: CASSPGLAGRYYEQYF.